The clone carrying this TCR beta chain was recorded a few times. What it binds is unknown. TCRdb itself ran the 5' RACE reads through MiXCR, one entry per CDR3 protein. The sample contains over 600,000 distinct CDR3 sequences, 21% of which appear only once. This entry is derived from a study of identical twins. Notes on the study in general: Carriage of fewer insertions was seen in abundant cord blood beta clonotypes, whereas memory repertoires showed none.

The V and J ends lost 2 bases and 5 bases, in that order; junction bases with no gene match: 1. The CDR3 length is 12 residues. Per germline, CDR1 SGHRS and CDR2 YFSETQ. The data were also submitted as part of a second study, on T cells expressing NK-cell markers. That investigation notes: Four donors showed these clonotypes also leading the CD3+CD56-NKG2C+ fraction.

The chain employs TRBV5-1 and TRBJ2-7; 7 bases align to TRBD1. Sequences were obtained from PBMCs. The origin of this receptor is a young woman in good health. CDR3 region: CASSFQGDEQYF. CDR3 coding DNA: TGCGCCAGCAGCTTCCAGGGGGACGAGCAGTACTTC.